One T cell receptor beta chain is described in this entry. Its antigen is still unknown. The repertoire was sequenced with immunoSEQ multiplex PCR; TCRdb's copy has only in-frame clones and lacks some. This table has fewer than 15,000 clones, 75% to 95% appearing once. These data are taken from a study of T cell clonotyping in hematopoietic cell transplantation. General observations from the study: Without cell sorting, CD4 versus CD8 contributions remain unresolved. After transplant, recipient diversity fell while pathologically expanded clonotypes grew through day 180. At the given depth, recipient repertoires were over 97% de novo clonotypes. Graft donor and pretransplant recipient Inverse Simpson Index values predicted broader posttransplant TCR diversity.

The germline V gene has CDR1 MNHNS and CDR2 SASEGT. CDR3 length equals 16 residues. Trimming shortened V by 3 bases and J by 0 bases, and 12 bases separated the two germline ends. The chain recombines TRBV6-1 with TRBJ1-3; TRBD1 might be the D (5 bases). The sequenced material came from peripheral blood mononuclear cells. This TCR came from a woman between 50 and 59 years old in good health. Some clones in this sample may be carry-over from other donors' samples. The CDR3 region has the DNA TGTGCCAGCAGTGAGTTAGGGACTAGCTCTGGAAACACCATATATTTT. Translating gives CASSELGTSSGNTIYF.